The clone carrying this T cell receptor (beta chain) was picked up a small number of times. V lost 2 bases to trimming and J lost 6 bases; unmatched junction nucleotides: 6. The CDR3 totals 14 residues. Germline loops: CDR1 MNHEY, CDR2 SVGAGI. TCRdb re-called the RT-PCR reads with MiXCR, one entry per CDR3 protein. The sample carries about 680,000 distinct CDR3 sequences, 13% to 15% recorded once. V gene TRBV6-5 combines with J gene TRBJ1-1; 7 bases agree with TRBD1. Sequenced input: memory CD4+ T cells from blood. This TCR was recovered from a female donor in good health, serving as a healthy control. CDR3 DNA sequence: TGTGCCAGCAGTTACAGATTAGGGGGCGCTGAAGCTTTCTTT. It specifies CASSYRLGGAEAFF.